This T cell receptor (beta chain) appears in the sequencing data of a study of T cell repertoires in cytomegalovirus infection. Study results and caveats: Predominance within the ex vivo response was attributable to HLA-C-restricted CMV-specific TCR beta clonotypes. Cumulative frequency of public TCR beta families picked out carriers of CMV plus the relevant HLA.

Per the germline V gene, CDR1 is MNHNS and CDR2 is SASEGT. The junction had 7 bases not matched to a gene; V was cut back by 6 bases and J by 13 bases. The CDR3 is 12 residues long. From the reads, TCRdb called clonotypes with MiXCR, one entry per CDR3 protein. The table lists fewer than 550,000 distinct CDR3 sequences, 26% of them singletons. For this clonotype: Its specificity is not known.

The V gene is TRBV6-1, the J gene TRBJ1-4, with TRBD1 identical over 8 bases. The source material was PBMCs. This sequence originates from a human donor in good health (CMV status not recorded). Some clones in this sample may be carry-over from other donors' samples. The CDR3 DNA reads as TGTGCCAGCAGAACAGGGGGGTTTGGACTGTTTTTT. Translated: CASRTGGFGLFF.